This T cell receptor (beta chain) was retrieved from a study of identical twins listed by TCRdb under 2016. For the study in its entirety: The study deep-sequenced TCR alpha and beta repertoires from monozygotic twins, unrelated adults of various ages and cord blood to test whether fetal clonotypes persist. To rule out contamination, replicate twin experiments were performed at different times with different library preparation protocols.

The method was 5' RACE. Sequenced using an Illumina HiSeq 2000. A universal primer binding site was added through template switching, and the final cDNA carried a unique molecular identifier so that TCR cDNA molecules could be counted accurately. Specific primers in the conserved constant-segment region were used to synthesize first-strand cDNA for TCR alpha and beta chains. To control for contamination, every cDNA library was double barcoded, receiving both a SMART-Mk sample barcode and Illumina barcodes. TruSeq adapter sequences along with Illumina sample barcodes were introduced in two successive PCR steps. The TCR alpha and beta cDNA libraries were sequenced on the Illumina HiSeq platform using custom primers. As for how the authors treated the data: Raw reads were processed with MiGEC to extract unique molecular identifiers, and MiXCR was used to determine CDR3 positions. Recombination models were inferred per individual with the repgenHMM and IGoR tools using an EM algorithm. The analysis of shared clonotypes was done with the tcR package in R, with sharing normalized by the product of cloneset sizes. Out-of-frame nonproductive sequences were analyzed to study raw recombination free of thymic and clonal selection effects. TCRdb itself trimmed the public reads at Q25 with fastp, ran MiXCR and retained productive beta chains. One record per CDR3 amino acid sequence lists the most common genes and DNA. The V and J calls here are based on TCRdb, not the publication. Here the sample has over 200,000 distinct CDR3 sequences; about 10% occur a single time. The top ten clonotypes cover about a tenth of the sample.

Overall results and qualifications from the work: Abundant cord blood beta clonotypes had fewer insertions, young adult naive repertoires showed a similar but weaker trend, and memory repertoires showed no such trend. In beta out-of-frame sequences, excess twin sharing was weaker, because having fewer shared sequences lowered the signal-to-noise ratio. Compared with coincidental sharing between unrelated individuals, an excess of low generation-probability sequences was observed among out-of-frame TCR alpha sequences shared between twins. Zero-insertion analyses could be partly confounded by invariant T cells such as MAIT and iNKT, although diverse VJ usage argued against such confounding for most clonotypes. Conclusions relied on cross-sectional statistical analysis, since the same donors could not be followed over many years. In monozygotic twins, recombination models systematically underestimated out-of-frame TCR alpha sharing, but the models matched the sharing seen between unrelated individuals.

The CDR3 runs 17 amino acids, cysteine and phenylalanine included. The sequence is cut down to CDR3 DNA, 51 bases in frame from base 1. The V end loses 6 bases and the J end loses 5 bases, and a stretch of 20 bases separates them. CDR1 and CDR2 (MNHEY, SMNVEV) derive from the germline V gene (reference sequence). Comments on this clonotype: Its binding antigen is unknown. It may be a read error: a sequence one base away is much more abundant.

All donors were healthy Caucasians. Miltenyi CD45RO+ enrichment and human naive T-cell isolation kits were used to isolate memory (CD45RO+) and naive T cells from PBMC. The sequence is built from TRBV27 and TRBJ1-6; the D gene is possibly TRBD1, with 5 bases matching. The sequencing sample was made of memory T cells sorted from blood. The cell subset or site label on this specimen signifies: CD45RO+ enriched T cells. The TCR comes from a man aged 50-59 years in good health. The DNA sequence is TGTGCCAGCAGAGTTTGGGGGGATTGTCTGGATAATTCACCCCTCCACTTT. The resulting protein is CASRVWGDCLDNSPLHF.